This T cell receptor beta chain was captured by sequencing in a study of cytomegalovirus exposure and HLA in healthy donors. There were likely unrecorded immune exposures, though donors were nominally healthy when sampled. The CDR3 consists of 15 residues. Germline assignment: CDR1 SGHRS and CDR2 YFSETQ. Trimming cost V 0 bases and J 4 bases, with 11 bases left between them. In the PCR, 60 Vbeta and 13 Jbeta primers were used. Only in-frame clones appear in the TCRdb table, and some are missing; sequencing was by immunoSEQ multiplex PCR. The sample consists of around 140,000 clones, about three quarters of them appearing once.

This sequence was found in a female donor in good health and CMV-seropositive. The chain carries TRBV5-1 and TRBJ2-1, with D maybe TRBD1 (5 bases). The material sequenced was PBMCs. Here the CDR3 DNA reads TGCGCCAGCAGCTTGGCGGCAGGGCAATACAATGAGCAGTTCTTC. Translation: CASSLAAGQYNEQFF.